This TCR beta chain was profiled in a study of blood T cell repertoires in COVID-19. The overall study: Sources were T cells, B-cell-depleted T cells, or PBMCs; the material itself was cDNA or gDNA.

Authors' processing steps: Nucleated cell number was recorded as an estimate derived from reference gene primer amplification. Sequenced by immunoSEQ multiplex PCR; TCRdb stores in-frame clones only, minus some. Clonal size and the V and J genes are those of that table, whereas D and trimming came from the DNA. Of 180,000 or so clones in the sample, about 88% were seen once. The CDR3 is 11 amino acids. V lost 11 bases and J 5 bases, leaving 12 bases between the germline ends. Germline CDR1 KGHDR, CDR2 SFDVKD. The chain uses TRBV24-1 and TRBJ2-7; D may be TRBD2 (6 bases). The material sequenced was peripheral blood. This clonotype originated in a woman aged 25-40 years with active or convalescent COVID-19. The CDR3 loop is CASGTVDEQYF. Here the CDR3 DNA reads TGTGCCAGCGGGACCGTAGACGAGCAGTACTTC.